The T cell receptor beta chain described here comes from a study of blood T cell repertoires in COVID-19 (dated by TCRdb to 2019 to 2021). With respect to the entire study: The collaborator samples originated in the United States, Italy and Spain and spanned the acute and convalescent phases of COVID-19. The prospective study material was composed of cDNA or gDNA derived from T cells, B-cell-depleted T cells, or PBMCs. The dataset comprised deeply sampled blood TCRbeta repertoires from subjects exposed to, actively infected with, or recovered from COVID-19. The repertoires were released in a freely available public database meant as a resource for research on the immune response to SARS-CoV-2. Samples came from the ongoing ImmuneRACE study (first 160 participants) plus 1,254 subjects from 6 global collaborators. The sample metadata nearly always contained a de-identified subject ID, COVID-19 status, age in years and sex. Where available, HLA class I and class II types were obtained from metadata supplied by the sample provider rather than from assay-based typing.

Whole blood was collected in K2EDTA tubes by collaborating institutions according to the institutions' own protocols. For TCRbeta analysis, collaborators shipped samples as frozen whole blood, isolated PBMCs, or DNA extracted from either of those sample types. What the authors observed across the whole study: The quantity of clinical and demographic metadata differed by source and by participant and was supplied without curation.

The germline V gene specifies LGHNA as CDR1 and YNFKEQ as CDR2. V loses 0 bases, J loses 6 bases, and the germline ends lie 9 bases apart. The CDR3, from cysteine to phenylalanine, totals 15 residues. CDR3 DNA only is kept here, 45 bases in frame from base 1. TCRbeta CDR3 regions were amplified from genomic DNA using the immunoSEQ Assay, a bias-controlled multiplex PCR. The authors' analysis ran thus. The number of nucleated cells in each sample was estimated by amplification of reference gene primers within the assay. To quantify the absolute abundance of each unique TCRbeta CDR3 rearrangement, sequence reads were collapsed and filtered. For each sample, productive Simpson clonality was calculated as the square root of Simpson's diversity index over productive rearrangements. TCRdb retrieved this table from immuneACCESS and kept in-frame rearrangements only. Not all clones are present; in checked studies, unresolved V genes account for under half, and no reason is known for the remainder. V, J and clone size were drawn from that table, and D and trimming were deduced from the DNA. For this sample the table gives 72,000 or so clones, of which 86% were detected only once. The ten largest clones add up to over 10% of the sample.

This clone was recorded only once. Its antigen has not been determined. The record has no base qualities; no much larger clone is one base away. The sequence joins TRBV4-2 to TRBJ1-6; a weak D assignment points to TRBD1 (5 bases agree). Sequencing used peripheral blood. This sequence originates from a woman in her fifties or sixties with acute or convalescent COVID-19. The DNA is as follows: TGTGCCAGCAGCCAAGAGTCAGGGATTAATTCACCCCTCCACTTT. This gives the protein CASSQESGINSPLHF.